This TCR beta chain appears in the sequencing data of a study of graft-versus-host responses after intestinal transplantation. Study results and limitations: GvH clonotypes were identified within recipient marrow, with a subset emerging first in ileum or blood.

Sequencing was performed with immunoSEQ multiplex PCR; in TCRdb, only in-frame clones are kept and a portion is missing. The top ten hold 0.09% to 0.15% of the sample, which has 90,000 to 150,000 clones, 85% to 95% seen once. The CDR3 has 17 amino acids. V shed 4 bases, J shed 3 bases, and the junction held 13 bases outside the gene matches. In germline, CDR1 is GTSNPN, CDR2 SVGIG (reference sequence). Note on this clone: No antigen is known for it.

This clonotype was sampled from a human donor who received an intestinal transplant. Sample: unstimulated CD4+ T cells sorted from spleen or lymph node cells, taken before intestinal transplant. The chain employs TRBV30 and TRBJ2-7; 12 bases agree with TRBD2. CDR3 region: CAWTIPLAGGRGYEQYF. For the CDR3, the DNA is TGTGCCTGGACCATTCCTCTAGCGGGAGGGAGGGGCTACGAGCAGTACTTC.